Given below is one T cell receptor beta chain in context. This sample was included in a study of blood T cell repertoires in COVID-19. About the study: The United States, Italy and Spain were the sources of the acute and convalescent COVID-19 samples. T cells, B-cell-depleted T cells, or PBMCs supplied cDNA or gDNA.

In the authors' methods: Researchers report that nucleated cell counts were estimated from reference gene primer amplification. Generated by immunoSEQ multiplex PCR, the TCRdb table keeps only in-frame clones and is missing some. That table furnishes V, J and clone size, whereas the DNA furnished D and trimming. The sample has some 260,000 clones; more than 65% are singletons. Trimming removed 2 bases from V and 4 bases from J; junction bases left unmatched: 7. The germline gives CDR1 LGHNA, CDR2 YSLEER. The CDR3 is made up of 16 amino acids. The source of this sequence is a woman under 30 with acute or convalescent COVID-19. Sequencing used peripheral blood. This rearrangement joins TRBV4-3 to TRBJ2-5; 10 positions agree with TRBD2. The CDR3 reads CASSQHTSGTSETQYF. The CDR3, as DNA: TGCGCCAGCAGCCAACATACTAGCGGGACGTCAGAGACCCAGTACTTC.